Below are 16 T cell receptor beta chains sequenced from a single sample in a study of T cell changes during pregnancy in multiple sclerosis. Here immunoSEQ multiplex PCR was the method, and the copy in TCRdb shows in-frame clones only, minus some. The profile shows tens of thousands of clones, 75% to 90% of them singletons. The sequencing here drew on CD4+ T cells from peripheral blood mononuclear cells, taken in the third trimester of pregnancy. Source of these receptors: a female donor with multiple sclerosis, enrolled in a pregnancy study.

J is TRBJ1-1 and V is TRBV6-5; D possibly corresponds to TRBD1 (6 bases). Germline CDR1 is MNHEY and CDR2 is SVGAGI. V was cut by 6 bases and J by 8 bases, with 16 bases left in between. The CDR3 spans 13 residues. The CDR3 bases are TGTGCCAGCAGATCCCTACAGGGAACCGAAGCTTTCTTT. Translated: CASRSLQGTEAFF.

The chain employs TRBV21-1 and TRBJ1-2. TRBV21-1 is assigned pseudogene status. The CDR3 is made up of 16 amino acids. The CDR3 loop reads CAITTPGRDFRYGYTF. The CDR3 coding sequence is TGTGCCATCACCACTCCCGGCAGGGACTTCCGATATGGCTACACCTTC.

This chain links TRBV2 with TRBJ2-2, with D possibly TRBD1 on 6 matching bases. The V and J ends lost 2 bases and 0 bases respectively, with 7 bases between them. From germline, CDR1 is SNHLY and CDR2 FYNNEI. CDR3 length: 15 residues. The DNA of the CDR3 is TGTGCCAGCAGTGAACAGGGGACGAACACCGGGGAGCTGTTTTTT. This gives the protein CASSEQGTNTGELFF.

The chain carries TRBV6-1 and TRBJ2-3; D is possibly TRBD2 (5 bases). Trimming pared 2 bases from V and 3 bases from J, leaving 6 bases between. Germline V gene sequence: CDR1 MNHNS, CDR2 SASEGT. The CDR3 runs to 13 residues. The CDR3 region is CASSERGTDTQYF. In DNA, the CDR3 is TGTGCCAGCAGTGAACGGGGAACAGATACGCAGTATTTT.

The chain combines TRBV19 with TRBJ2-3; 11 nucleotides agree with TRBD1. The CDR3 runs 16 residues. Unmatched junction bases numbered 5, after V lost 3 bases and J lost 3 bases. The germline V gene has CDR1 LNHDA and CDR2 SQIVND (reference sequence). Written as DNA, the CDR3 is TGTGCCAGTAGTATTCCGGGACAGGGGGGGACAGATACGCAGTATTTT. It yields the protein CASSIPGQGGTDTQYF.

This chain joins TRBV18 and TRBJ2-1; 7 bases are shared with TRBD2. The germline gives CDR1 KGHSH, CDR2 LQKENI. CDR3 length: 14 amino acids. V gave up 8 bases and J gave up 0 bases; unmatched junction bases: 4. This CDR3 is CASTQRDSYNEQFF. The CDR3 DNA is TGTGCCAGCACACAGCGGGACTCCTACAATGAGCAGTTCTTC.

The CDR3: CASSPTSSDTQYF. The CDR3 DNA follows: TGTGCCAGCAGCCCGACTAGCTCAGATACGCAGTATTTT. This sequence joins TRBV6-1 and TRBJ2-3; 7 nucleotides agree with TRBD2. The CDR3 runs to 13 residues. V lost 6 bases to trimming and J lost 4 bases; unmatched junction nucleotides: 4. Germline assignment: CDR1 MNHNS and CDR2 SASEGT.

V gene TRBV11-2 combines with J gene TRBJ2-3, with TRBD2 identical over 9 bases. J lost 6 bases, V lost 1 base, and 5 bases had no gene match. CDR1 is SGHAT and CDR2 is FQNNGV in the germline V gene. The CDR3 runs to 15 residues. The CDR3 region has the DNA TGTGCCAGCAGCTTAGGGGGCGGGGGGGCCGATACGCAGTATTTT. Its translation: CASSLGGGGADTQYF.

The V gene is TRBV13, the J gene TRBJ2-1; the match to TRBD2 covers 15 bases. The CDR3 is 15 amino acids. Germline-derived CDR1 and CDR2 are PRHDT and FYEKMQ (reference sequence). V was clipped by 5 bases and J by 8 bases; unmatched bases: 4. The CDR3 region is CASSPGLAGGYEQFF. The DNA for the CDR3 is TGTGCCAGCAGCCCGGGACTAGCGGGGGGATATGAGCAGTTCTTC. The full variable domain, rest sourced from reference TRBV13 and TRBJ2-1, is AAGVIQSPRHLIKEKRETATLKCYPIPRHDTVYWYQQGPGQDPQFLISFYEKMQSDKGSIPDRFSAQQFSDYHSELNMSSLELGDSALYFCASSPGLAGGYEQFFGPGTRLTVL.

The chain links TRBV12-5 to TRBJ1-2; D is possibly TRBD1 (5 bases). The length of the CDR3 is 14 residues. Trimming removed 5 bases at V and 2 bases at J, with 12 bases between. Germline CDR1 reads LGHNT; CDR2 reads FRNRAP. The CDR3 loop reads CASGPQTENYGYTF. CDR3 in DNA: TGTGCTAGTGGTCCCCAGACAGAGAACTATGGCTACACCTTC.

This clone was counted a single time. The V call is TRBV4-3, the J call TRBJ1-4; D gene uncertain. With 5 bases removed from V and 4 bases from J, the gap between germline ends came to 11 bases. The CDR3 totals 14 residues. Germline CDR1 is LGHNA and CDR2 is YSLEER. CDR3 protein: CASSYGVDNEKLFF. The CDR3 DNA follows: TGCGCCAGCAGCTACGGGGTCGATAATGAAAAACTGTTTTTT.

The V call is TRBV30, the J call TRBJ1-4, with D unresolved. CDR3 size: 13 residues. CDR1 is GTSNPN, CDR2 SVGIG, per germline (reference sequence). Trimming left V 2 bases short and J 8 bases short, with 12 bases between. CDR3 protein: CAWSTGRGEKLFF. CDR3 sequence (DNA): TGTGCCTGGAGTACCGGCCGAGGAGAAAAACTGTTTTTT.

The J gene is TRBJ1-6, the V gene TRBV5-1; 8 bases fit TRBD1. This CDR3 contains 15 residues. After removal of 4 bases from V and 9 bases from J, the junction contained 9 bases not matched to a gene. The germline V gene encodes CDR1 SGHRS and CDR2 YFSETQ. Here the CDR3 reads CASSLSPDRVSPLHF. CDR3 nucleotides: TGCGCCAGCAGCCTCTCTCCGGACAGGGTTTCACCCCTCCACTTT.

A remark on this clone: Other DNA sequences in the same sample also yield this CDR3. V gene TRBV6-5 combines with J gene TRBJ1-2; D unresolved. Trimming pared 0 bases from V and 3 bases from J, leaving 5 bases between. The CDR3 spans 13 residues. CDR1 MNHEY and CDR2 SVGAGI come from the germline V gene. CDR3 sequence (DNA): TGTGCCAGCAGTTACTCGGCCCACTATGGCTACACCTTC. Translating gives CASSYSAHYGYTF.

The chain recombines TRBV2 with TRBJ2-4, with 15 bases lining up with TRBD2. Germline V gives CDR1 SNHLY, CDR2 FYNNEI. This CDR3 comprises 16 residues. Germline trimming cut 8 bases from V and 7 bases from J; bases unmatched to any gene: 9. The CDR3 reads CASEGLAGGSWNIQYF. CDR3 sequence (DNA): TGTGCCAGCGAGGGACTAGCGGGGGGTAGTTGGAACATTCAGTACTTC.

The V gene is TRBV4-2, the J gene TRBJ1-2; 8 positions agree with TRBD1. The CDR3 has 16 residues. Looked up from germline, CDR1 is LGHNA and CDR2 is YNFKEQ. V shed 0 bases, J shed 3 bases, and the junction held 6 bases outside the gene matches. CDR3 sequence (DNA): TGTGCCAGCAGCCAAGACCGGGACAGGCCGGACTATGGCTACACCTTC. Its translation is CASSQDRDRPDYGYTF.